A single sample gave rise to the 16 T cell receptor beta chains below, sequenced in a study of CD8+ T cells in alopecia areata. cDNA serving as the sequencing template came from extracted, reverse transcribed RNA. TCRdb's copy holds only in-frame clones and misses some; the assay was immunoSEQ multiplex PCR. There are about 97,000 clones in the sample; more than 35% occur only once, and about 1.5% lies in the top ten. The sample consisted of CD4+ T cells sorted from blood. The receptors shown here come from a human donor with alopecia areata.

The chain employs TRBV27 and TRBJ2-3; possible D gene TRBD2, 5 bases. V lost 4 bases and J 2 bases, leaving 7 bases between the germline ends. Germline CDR1 MNHEY, CDR2 SMNVEV (reference sequence). The CDR3 runs to 13 residues. Here the CDR3 reads CASSYRDTDTQYF. For the CDR3, the DNA is TGTGCCAGCAGTTACCGGGACACAGATACGCAGTATTTT.

The genes are TRBV5-1 and TRBJ1-6; D is unclear. Between the trimmed V and J ends, which lost 6 bases and 5 bases, there was a span of 15 bases. CDR1 is SGHRS and CDR2 is YFSETQ in the germline V gene. CDR3 length: 15 residues. The CDR3 DNA reads as TGCGCCAGCAAGCCGTGGGGTGATGATAATTCACCCCTCCACTTT. It yields the protein CASKPWGDDNSPLHF. The full variable domain, rest sourced from reference TRBV5-1 and TRBJ1-6, is KAGVTQTPRYLIKTRGQQVTLSCSPISGHRSVSWYQQTPGQGLQFLFEYFSETQRNKGNFPGRFSGRQFSNSRSEMNVSTLELGDSALYLCASKPWGDDNSPLHFGNGTRLTVT.

The DNA of the CDR3 is TGTGCCAGCAGCAAAAGATCAGATCCAGATACGCAGTATTTT. Protein sequence: CASSKRSDPDTQYF. The rearrangement links TRBV7-9 to TRBJ2-3, with D uncertain. CDR1 and CDR2 (germline): SEHNR, FQNEAQ (reference sequence). The CDR3 totals 14 residues. V lost 5 bases and J lost 4, with 13 bases in between.

The chain joins TRBV5-1 to TRBJ2-5; tentatively, D is TRBD1 (5 bases). The CDR3 is 14 residues long. Trimming pared 4 bases from V and 2 bases from J, leaving 12 bases between. The V gene's germline CDR1 is SGHRS and CDR2 YFSETQ. The CDR3 DNA sequence: TGCGCCAGCAGCCCTGGACATTTACAAGAGACCCAGTACTTC. Protein product: CASSPGHLQETQYF. The whole variable domain, filled in from reference TRBV5-1 and TRBJ2-5, reads KAGVTQTPRYLIKTRGQQVTLSCSPISGHRSVSWYQQTPGQGLQFLFEYFSETQRNKGNFPGRFSGRQFSNSRSEMNVSTLELGDSALYLCASSPGHLQETQYFGPGTRLLVL.

The CDR3 spells CAWSVLGSGANVLTF. CDR3 sequence (DNA): TGTGCCTGGAGTGTACTAGGATCCGGGGCCAACGTCCTGACTTTC. The chain carries TRBV30 and TRBJ2-6, with D possibly matching TRBD2 (5 bases). The CDR3 is 15 residues long. V lost 0 bases and J lost 4, with 10 bases in between. The germline V gene encodes CDR1 GTSNPN and CDR2 SVGIG (reference sequence).

This clone turned up a few times. V gene TRBV30 combines with J gene TRBJ2-7, with 15 nucleotides matching TRBD2. The V segment lost 6 bases and the J segment 4 bases; nucleotides outside the gene matches: 10. Germline V gene lookup returns CDR1 GTSNPN and CDR2 SVGIG (reference sequence). The length of the CDR3 is 16 residues. In nucleotides, the CDR3 is TGTGCCTGCATTACCGGGACTAGCGGGAGGATGTACGAGCAGTACTTC. It codes for CACITGTSGRMYEQYF. Complete variable domain (other parts from reference TRBV30 and TRBJ2-7): SQTIHQWPATLVQPVGSPLSLECTVEGTSNPNLYWYRQAAGRGLQLLFYSVGIGQISSEVPQNLSASRPQDRQFILSSKKLLLSDSGFYLCACITGTSGRMYEQYFGPGTRLTVT.

This clone was recorded a few times. The rearrangement uses TRBV2 and TRBJ2-7; 8 nucleotides match TRBD1. CDR1 and CDR2 (germline): SNHLY, FYNNEI. The trim removed 2 bases at V and 1 base at J, leaving 4 bases unmatched. The CDR3 contains 15 residues. The CDR3: CASSESRTGSYEQYF. CDR3 bases: TGTGCCAGCAGTGAATCGAGGACAGGGTCCTACGAGCAGTACTTC.

J is TRBJ2-5 and V is TRBV4-1, with a weak D call TRBD2 (6 bases). The germline V gene encodes CDR1 MGHRA and CDR2 YSYEKL. Trimming took off 8 bases at V and 2 bases at J, with 21 bases between the two ends. This CDR3 has 16 amino acids. CDR3 sequence (DNA): TGCGCCAGCTCCCCGGGCCAGCGGGTGACACAAGAGACCCAGTACTTC. This encodes CASSPGQRVTQETQYF.

The DNA for the CDR3 is TGCAGCGTTGCCTTCCAAGCGGGCCAAGAGACCCAGTACTTC. Protein sequence: CSVAFQAGQETQYF. This chain uses TRBV29-1 with TRBJ2-5, with D perhaps TRBD2 (6 bases). V was shortened by 4 bases and J by 1 base, with 13 bases between the two germline ends. The CDR3 loop spans 14 amino acids. The germline CDR1 and CDR2 sequences are SQVTM and ANQGSEA.

The chain combines TRBV5-6 with TRBJ2-1; perhaps TRBD2 as D (6 bases). Germline-derived CDR1 and CDR2 are SGHDT and YYEEEE. This CDR3 is built from 16 residues. The V gene lost 1 base and the J gene lost 3 bases, with 14 bases spanning the gap. In DNA form, the CDR3 reads TGTGCCAGCAGCTTGTCCGTCGGGAGTTTCTACAATGAGCAGTTCTTC. This encodes CASSLSVGSFYNEQFF.

This chain uses TRBV27 with TRBJ1-1; 7 nucleotides match TRBD1. CDR1 MNHEY and CDR2 SMNVEV come from the germline V gene (reference sequence). The CDR3 runs to 14 residues. J was trimmed by 2 bases and V by 6 bases; bases with no gene match: 6. The CDR3 is CASRPRQGNTEAFF. For the CDR3, the DNA is TGTGCCAGCAGACCGAGACAGGGAAACACTGAAGCTTTCTTT.

This clone was seen a few times. The chain employs TRBV28 and TRBJ1-2; D is possibly TRBD1 (5 bases). The CDR3 loop spans 13 amino acids. Deletions cut 4 bases from V and 6 bases from J, with 12 bases between. Germline loops: CDR1 MDHEN, CDR2 SYDVKM. The chain's CDR3 is CASSWTRSDGYTF. DNA for the CDR3: TGTGCCAGCAGTTGGACACGGTCTGATGGCTACACCTTC.

This clone has just a few counts. The CDR3 DNA is TGCAGCGTGGGACAGGGGGCTGAACAAGAGACCCAGTACTTC. It translates to CSVGQGAEQETQYF. J is TRBJ2-5 and V is TRBV29-1; TRBD1 matches at 12 bases. V trimming: 6 bases; J trimming: 2 bases; junction bases outside the gene matches: 4. CDR1 is SQVTM, CDR2 ANQGSEA, per germline. CDR3 length: 14 residues.

V usage is TRBV10-2 and J usage is TRBJ2-5; no firm D call. The CDR3 loop spans 12 amino acids. Germline V lookup: CDR1 WSHSY, CDR2 SAAADI. V gave up 4 bases and J gave up 4 bases, with 7 bases separating them. The CDR3 protein is CASSGLGETQYF. The CDR3 DNA follows: TGCGCCAGCAGTGGACTTGGAGAGACCCAGTACTTC.

This clone was seen more than once but under ten times. The genes are TRBV6-6 and TRBJ2-7, with D perhaps TRBD2 (6 bases). The V end lost 0 bases, the J end lost 6 bases, and 6 bases lay between the germline ends. The CDR3 loop spans 12 amino acids. CDR1 is MNHNY, CDR2 SVGAGI, per germline (reference sequence). Here the CDR3 DNA reads TGTGCCAGCAGTTACTCGGGGGGCGAGCAGTACTTC. It codes for CASSYSGGEQYF.

The genes are TRBV27 and TRBJ2-6; no firm D call. Deletions cut 8 bases from V and 0 bases from J, with 5 bases between. The V gene's germline CDR1 is MNHEY and CDR2 SMNVEV (reference sequence). The CDR3 totals 13 residues. DNA for the CDR3: TGTGCCAGCCGTCGCTCTGGGGCCAACGTCCTGACTTTC. It codes for CASRRSGANVLTF.